Below, 31 T cell receptor beta chains from the same sample are listed, as sequenced in a study of T cell responses to AZD1222 COVID-19 vaccine. Profiled with immunoSEQ multiplex PCR; TCRdb holds only in-frame clones, not every one. The table shows roughly 120,000 clones, with 88% occurring only once. Sequenced material: peripheral blood, taken on day 0 of MenACWY control vaccination. These TCRs come from an adult in good health.

This sequence joins TRBV11-2 and TRBJ2-1, with D unresolved. The CDR3 covers 11 residues. Trimming left V 5 bases short and J 6 bases short, with 5 bases between. Germline V CDR1 and CDR2: SGHAT, FQNNGV. The CDR3 loop is CASSTFNEQFF. The CDR3 DNA is TGTGCCAGCAGCACCTTCAATGAGCAGTTCTTC.

This chain links TRBV7-9 with TRBJ2-7, with 7 bases lining up with TRBD2. The CDR3 extends over 15 amino acids. The junction had 13 bases not matched to a gene; V was cut back by 5 bases and J by 6 bases. CDR1 and CDR2 from the germline V gene are SEHNR and FQNEAQ (reference sequence). As DNA, the CDR3 is TGTGCCAGCAGCCCGGGAGGCGGGAAGTTGGGCGAGCAGTACTTC. Protein product: CASSPGGGKLGEQYF.

The chain employs TRBV28 and TRBJ1-4; possibly TRBD1 for D (6 bases). Germline CDR1 and CDR2: MDHEN and SYDVKM. V lost 5 bases and J 7 bases, leaving 23 bases between the germline ends. CDR3 length: 17 amino acids. The CDR3, as DNA: TGTGCCAGCAGTACCGGGGGCGTTGGGCTGGGGAGTGAAAAACTGTTTTTT. Its translation: CASSTGGVGLGSEKLFF.

This chain joins TRBV4-1 and TRBJ2-6; TRBD1 agrees at 7 bases. The CDR3 has 18 residues. Germline V lookup: CDR1 MGHRA, CDR2 YSYEKL. Losses at the gene ends were 4 bases for V and 0 bases for J; bases not matched to a gene: 9. CDR3 DNA sequence: TGCGCCAGCAGCCCTACAGGGGCGACCAGCTCTGGGGCCAACGTCCTGACTTTC. It translates to CASSPTGATSSGANVLTF.

The rearrangement links TRBV9 to TRBJ1-1; D unclear. Trimming cost V 3 bases and J 0 bases, with 9 bases left between them. The CDR3 is made up of 14 amino acids. CDR1 and CDR2 (germline): SGDLS, YYNGEE. CDR3 loop: CASSAGPMNTEAFF. For the CDR3, the DNA is TGTGCCAGCAGCGCGGGTCCAATGAACACTGAAGCTTTCTTT.

Worth noting for this clone: Germline and junction disagree at one end, which may indicate a read error. This same CDR3 is encoded by further DNA sequences in the sample. This rearrangement joins TRBV3-1 (or the pseudogene TRBV3-2) to TRBJ1-1; 9 nucleotides match TRBD1. This CDR3 region has 13 residues. CDR1 is LGHDT, CDR2 YNNKEL, per germline (reference sequence). This chain's CDR3 is CASSQGTGIEAFF. As DNA, the CDR3 is TGTGCCAGCAGTCAAGGGACAGGGATTGAAGCTTTCTTT.

The CDR3 region has the DNA TGTGCCAGCAGCTTAGGTCGTGCAGGGGGCGCGTTGGATTCACCCCTCCACTTT. This encodes CASSLGRAGGALDSPLHF. The chain employs TRBV11-2 and TRBJ1-6, with 8 positions matching TRBD1. The length of the CDR3 is 18 residues. The junction had 13 bases not matched to a gene; V was cut back by 1 base and J by 8 bases. Germline V lookup: CDR1 SGHAT, CDR2 FQNNGV.

This rearrangement joins TRBV6-6 to TRBJ2-5; tentative D call: TRBD2 (6 bases). CDR1 is MNHNY and CDR2 is SVGAGI in the germline V gene (reference sequence). This CDR3 region has 20 residues. Trimming cost V 6 bases and J 5 bases, with 34 bases left between them. CDR3 nucleotide sequence: TGTGCCAGCAGCCCCCCTGTGGGGGGTTTTAGGTCGGGAGTAAAGGAGACCCAGTACTTC. It is translated as CASSPPVGGFRSGVKETQYF.

The gene calls are TRBV9 and TRBJ2-5; D remains ambiguous. Trimming took off 0 bases at V and 5 bases at J, with 8 bases between the two ends. The CDR3 runs to 13 residues. In germline, CDR1 is SGDLS, CDR2 YYNGEE. This chain's CDR3 is CASSVASSETQYF. DNA of the CDR3: TGTGCCAGCAGCGTAGCCAGTTCGGAGACCCAGTACTTC.

The chain has TRBV27 and TRBJ1-1, with D perhaps matching TRBD1 (5 bases). Germline V gives CDR1 MNHEY, CDR2 SMNVEV (reference sequence). V lost 6 bases to trimming and J lost 4 bases, with 15 bases between them. This CDR3 has 14 amino acids. CDR3 amino acids: CASSLQPGGTEAFF. DNA for the CDR3: TGTGCCAGCAGCTTACAGCCTGGGGGCACTGAAGCTTTCTTT.

V is TRBV3-1 (or the pseudogene TRBV3-2) and J is TRBJ2-4; 7 nucleotides line up with TRBD1. The CDR3 extends over 15 amino acids. V was pared by 6 bases and J by 4 bases, with 9 bases of the junction left unmatched. Germline CDR1 is LGHDT and CDR2 is YNNKEL (reference sequence). In nucleotides, the CDR3 is TGTGCCAGCAGGAACAGGGGTAGCACTAAAAACATTCAGTACTTC. Amino acids: CASRNRGSTKNIQYF.

The CDR3 region is CASSPGTGDSYEQYF. CDR3 nucleotides: TGTGCCAGCAGCCCCGGGACAGGGGATTCCTACGAGCAGTACTTC. The chain recombines TRBV28 with TRBJ2-7, with 10 bases aligning to TRBD1. The germline V gene encodes CDR1 MDHEN and CDR2 SYDVKM. The junction had 6 bases not matched to a gene; V was cut back by 6 bases and J by 1 base. The length of the CDR3 is 15 residues.

The rearrangement links TRBV6-5 to TRBJ2-2; D is ambiguous. The CDR3 has 13 residues. CDR1 is MNHEY and CDR2 is SVGAGI in the germline V gene. With 6 bases removed from V and 4 bases from J, the gap between germline ends came to 9 bases. CDR3 DNA sequence: TGTGCCAGCAGGGGCCCCGGCACCGGGGAGCTGTTTTTT. Translating it yields CASRGPGTGELFF.

This chain joins TRBV11-2 and TRBJ1-6; D is unresolved. V lost 5 bases and J 7 bases, leaving 12 bases between the germline ends. The CDR3 is 14 amino acids. The germline V gene encodes CDR1 SGHAT and CDR2 FQNNGV. The chain's CDR3 is CASSKEYDNSPLHF. CDR3 sequence (DNA): TGTGCCAGCAGCAAAGAATACGACAATTCACCCCTCCACTTT. The full variable domain, its missing parts supplied by reference TRBV11-2 and TRBJ1-6, is EAGVAQSPRYKIIEKRQSVAFWCNPISGHATLYWYQQILGQGPKLLIQFQNNGVVDDSQLPKDRFSAERLKGVDSTLKIQPAKLEDSAVYLCASSKEYDNSPLHFGNGTRLTVT.

J is TRBJ1-5 and V is TRBV24-1; possible D gene TRBD1, 5 bases. The CDR3 totals 13 residues. Germline V gives CDR1 KGHDR, CDR2 SFDVKD. With 5 bases removed from V and 4 bases from J, the gap between germline ends came to 8 bases. For the CDR3, the DNA is TGTGCCACCAGTGGCGGGACGAATCAGCCCCAGCATTTT. Its translation is CATSGGTNQPQHF.

This chain uses TRBV5-1 with TRBJ1-2; no clear D. The CDR3 consists of 15 residues. CDR1 and CDR2 (germline): SGHRS, YFSETQ. The V gene lost 2 bases and the J gene lost 8 bases, with 19 bases spanning the gap. CDR3 sequence: CASSFTPRLAGGYTF. CDR3 DNA sequence: TGCGCCAGCAGCTTCACCCCCCGGCTCGCAGGAGGCTACACCTTC.

V is TRBV7-3 and J is TRBJ1-5, with TRBD1 matching 7 bases. Trimming removed 5 bases from V and 2 bases from J; junction bases left unmatched: 9. CDR3 length: 16 residues. The germline V gene has CDR1 SGHTA and CDR2 FQGTGA. In DNA, the CDR3 is TGTGCCAGCAGCGCCTCGCAAGACAGGGGCAATCAGCCCCAGCATTTT. Translated, it gives CASSASQDRGNQPQHF.

The chain couples TRBV2 to TRBJ1-6; D may be TRBD1 (5 bases). The CDR3 extends over 15 amino acids. Looked up from germline, CDR1 is SNHLY and CDR2 is FYNNEI. V was cut by 7 bases and J by 2 bases, with 12 bases left in between. In DNA, the CDR3 is TGTGCCAGCACTGTGAGCAGGGCCTATAATTCACCCCTCCACTTT. Protein: CASTVSRAYNSPLHF.

DNA for the CDR3: TGTGCCAGCAGTTTACCCGGGGAAGCTCCAAATACGCAGTATTTT. This translates into CASSLPGEAPNTQYF. The J gene is TRBJ2-3, the V gene TRBV27, with D perhaps matching TRBD2 (5 bases). Germline lookup yields CDR1 MNHEY and CDR2 SMNVEV (reference sequence). The CDR3 loop spans 15 amino acids. V shed 2 bases and J shed 7 bases, with 16 bases lying between them.

The V gene is TRBV11-2, the J gene TRBJ2-5, with D unresolved. Germline CDR1 and CDR2: SGHAT and FQNNGV. Trimming pared 2 bases from V and 5 bases from J, leaving 6 bases between. This CDR3 is 12 amino acids long. CDR3 DNA: TGTGCCAGCAGCTTAATCCCCGAGACCCAGTACTTC. It codes for CASSLIPETQYF.

V usage is TRBV7-2 and J usage is TRBJ2-4; TRBD2 matches at 7 bases. This CDR3 region has 16 residues. Looked up from germline, CDR1 is SGHTA and CDR2 is FQGNSA. J was trimmed by 0 bases and V by 1 base; bases with no gene match: 3. The CDR3 DNA is TGTGCCAGCAGCTTAGAGGGCGGGAGAGCCAAAAACATTCAGTACTTC. Translation: CASSLEGGRAKNIQYF.

J is TRBJ2-1 and V is TRBV19; D is uncertain. Germline CDR1 reads LNHDA; CDR2 reads SQIVND (reference sequence). The CDR3 loop spans 12 amino acids. The germline V and J ends were trimmed by 5 bases and 4 bases, with 6 bases remaining between them. This chain's CDR3 is CASSARYNEQFF. CDR3 DNA sequence: TGTGCCAGTAGTGCCAGATACAATGAGCAGTTCTTC.

This clone came up once. The chain carries TRBV6-4 and TRBJ2-7, with 7 bases fitting TRBD1. Unmatched junction bases numbered 11, after V lost 4 bases and J lost 5 bases. Per the germline V gene, CDR1 is MRHNA and CDR2 is SNTAGT. The CDR3 is 15 residues long. CDR3 in amino acids: CASSATGTASDEQYF. Here the CDR3 DNA reads TGTGCCAGCAGTGCCACCGGGACAGCCTCTGACGAGCAGTACTTC.

The chain uses TRBV18 and TRBJ2-3; tentatively, D is TRBD2 (6 bases). This CDR3 has 14 residues. Germline V lookup: CDR1 KGHSH, CDR2 LQKENI. The V end was cut by 5 bases, the J end by 2 bases, with 11 bases between. The CDR3 DNA follows: TGTGCCAGCTCAACCGGGACTTTCACAGATACGCAGTATTTT. It yields the protein CASSTGTFTDTQYF.

The V gene is TRBV6-2 or TRBV6-3, the J gene TRBJ1-4; D is unclear. Germline CDR1 is MNHEY and CDR2 is SVGEGT. The CDR3 is 14 amino acids. The ends were cut back, 4 bases at V and 4 bases at J, with 10 bases in the middle. CDR3 sequence: CASSFPTDNEKLFF. The DNA for the CDR3 is TGTGCCAGCAGTTTTCCGACGGATAATGAAAAACTGTTTTTT.

V is TRBV6-6 and J is TRBJ1-5; D is unclear. CDR3 size: 18 residues. Trimming pared 5 bases from V and 2 bases from J, leaving 22 bases between. Per germline, CDR1 MNHNY and CDR2 SVGAGI (reference sequence). CDR3 amino acids: CASSPLGSLEWGNQPQHF. The CDR3 region has the DNA TGTGCCAGCAGTCCCTTGGGGTCCCTCGAGTGGGGCAATCAGCCCCAGCATTTT.

This clone is a singleton in its sample. The J gene is TRBJ1-6, the V gene TRBV3-1 (or the pseudogene TRBV3-2); no firm D call. In germline, CDR1 is LGHDT, CDR2 YNNKEL (reference sequence). This CDR3 comprises 16 residues. Trimming shortened V by 1 base and J by 9 bases, and 16 bases separated the two germline ends. This CDR3 is CASSQATGLTLSPLHF. The CDR3 DNA follows: TGTGCCAGCAGCCAAGCCACCGGGCTAACCCTTTCACCCCTCCACTTT.

For the CDR3, the DNA is TGTGCCAGCAGTTATGACAGCTCCTACGAGCAGTACTTC. Translating it yields CASSYDSSYEQYF. The V call is TRBV6-6, the J call TRBJ2-7; possible D gene TRBD1, 5 bases. The CDR3 contains 13 residues. V lost 3 bases and J lost 0, with 6 bases in between. Germline-derived CDR1 and CDR2 are MNHNY and SVGAGI (reference sequence).

The chain carries TRBV6-6 and TRBJ1-5; D remains ambiguous. In germline, CDR1 is MNHNY, CDR2 SVGAGI (reference sequence). Trimming removed 4 bases from V and 2 bases from J, with 9 bases in between. CDR3 length: 14 amino acids. The CDR3 spells CASSWRVGNQPQHF. CDR3 sequence (DNA): TGTGCCAGCAGTTGGAGGGTGGGCAATCAGCCCCAGCATTTT.

The rearrangement links TRBV3-1 (or the pseudogene TRBV3-2) to TRBJ2-3; D unresolved. CDR1 is LGHDT, CDR2 YNNKEL, per germline (reference sequence). CDR3 length: 13 amino acids. V gave up 1 base and J gave up 3 bases, with 5 bases separating them. CDR3 amino acids: CASSQALTDTQYF. The CDR3 coding sequence is TGTGCCAGCAGCCAAGCGTTAACAGATACGCAGTATTTT.

The rearrangement links TRBV27 to TRBJ1-1, with D tentatively TRBD1 (6 bases). The V and J ends lost 6 bases and 0 bases respectively, with 17 bases between them. Germline values: CDR1 MNHEY, CDR2 SMNVEV (reference sequence). The CDR3 sequence is 16 residues long. The CDR3 DNA reads as TGTGCCAGCAGAGCCCCGGGAGGGGGAATGAACACTGAAGCTTTCTTT. Amino acids: CASRAPGGGMNTEAFF.